The rows below give T cell receptor beta chains drawn from one sample of a study of blood T cell repertoires in COVID-19. Libraries were prepared by immunoSEQ multiplex PCR; TCRdb keeps only in-frame clonotypes and omits some of them. The sample consists of some 370,000 clones, roughly 87% of them appearing once. The source material was PBMCs or T cells enriched from blood (not recorded which). These receptors originate from a woman in her 50s who had recovered from COVID-19. The CDR3 runs from the conserved cysteine through the conserved F or W. Each record gives: clone size, J gene, D gene, V gene, CDR3 DNA, CDR3 protein. The D gene is left open where the match is weak. For some rows the clone size is stated as once, few or many, or as a class when expanded; others skip it.

size: NA; J: TRBJ2-3; D: TRBD2; V: TRBV29-1; DNA: TGCAGCGTTGAAGATAGGGTCCGGGGGGGGGATACGCAGTATTTT; CDR3: CSVEDRVRGGDTQYF
size: NA; J: TRBJ1-1; D: NA; V: TRBV5-4; DNA: TGTGCCAGCAGCTTAGGAAGGGGGATGAACACTGAAGCTTTCTTT; CDR3: CASSLGRGMNTEAFF
size: NA; J: TRBJ1-6; D: TRBD1; V: TRBV2; DNA: TGTGCCAGCAGTAAAGACTCCGGGACAGGAAATTCACCCCTCCACTTT; CDR3: CASSKDSGTGNSPLHF
size: NA; J: TRBJ1-2; D: TRBD1; V: TRBV7-2; DNA: TGTGCCAGCAGCTTAGGGACAGGGGGGCGGTCCCTCTATGGCTACACCTTC; CDR3: CASSLGTGGRSLYGYTF
size: NA; J: TRBJ1-2; D: NA; V: TRBV10-3; DNA: TGTGCCATCAGTTCCGAACGGACAGCCTATGGCTACACCTTC; CDR3: CAISSERTAYGYTF
size: NA; J: TRBJ1-1; D: NA; V: TRBV27; DNA: TGTGCCAGCAGGGTATTCGGGAACACTGAAGCTTTCTTT; CDR3: CASRVFGNTEAFF
size: NA; J: TRBJ1-3; D: NA; V: TRBV7-2; DNA: TGTGCCAGCAGCTTCTCAGGGGCGGGAGGATCTGGAAACACCATATATTTT; CDR3: CASSFSGAGGSGNTIYF
size: NA; J: TRBJ1-1; D: TRBD1; V: TRBV7-2; DNA: TGTGCCAGCAGCTTAGCCTTAGACAGGGGCACTGAAGCTTTCTTT; CDR3: CASSLALDRGTEAFF
size: NA; J: TRBJ1-2; D: NA; V: TRBV4-3; DNA: TGCGCCAGCAGCCAAGATCACGACAGTGCTAACTATGGCTACACCTTC; CDR3: CASSQDHDSANYGYTF
size: NA; J: TRBJ1-1; D: TRBD1; V: TRBV30; DNA: TGTGCCTGGAGTGTAGGGACAGGGAACACTGAAGCTTTCTTT; CDR3: CAWSVGTGNTEAFF
size: NA; J: TRBJ1-5; D: NA; V: TRBV6-2/TRBV6-3; DNA: TGTGCCAGCAGTTACGCGGGGAATCAGCCCCAGCATTTT; CDR3: CASSYAGNQPQHF
size: NA; J: TRBJ1-2; D: TRBD1; V: TRBV9; DNA: TGTGCCAGCAGAGAAGACAGGGGTAACTATGGCTACACCTTC; CDR3: CASREDRGNYGYTF
size: NA; J: TRBJ2-2; D: TRBD1; V: TRBV14; DNA: TGTGCCAGCAGCCCAAAAGTCGAGGGGGCTAGGACCGGGGAGCTGTTTTTT; CDR3: CASSPKVEGARTGELFF
size: NA; J: TRBJ2-4; D: TRBD2; V: TRBV18; DNA: TGTGCCAGCCGCTTAAGCCGACTAGCGGGAGGCATTCAGTACTTC; CDR3: CASRLSRLAGGIQYF
size: NA; J: TRBJ1-2; D: NA; V: TRBV27; DNA: TGTGCCAGCAGTCGGGAGACGGGACGGAATAACTATGGCTACACCTTC; CDR3: CASSRETGRNNYGYTF
size: once; J: TRBJ1-1; D: TRBD1; V: TRBV5-5; DNA: TGTGCCAGCAGCTTGGCGACAGGGGGCACTGAAGCTTTCTTT; CDR3: CASSLATGGTEAFF